This T cell receptor beta chain appears in the sequencing data of a study of cytomegalovirus exposure and HLA in healthy donors. A multiplex PCR was run with 60 Vbeta primers and 13 Jbeta primers. In the original workflow: An analysis that came later counted tens of millions of unique TCR beta chains, 9 million to 12 million shared. Some clones are missing from TCRdb's copy, which holds only in-frame ones; the method was immunoSEQ multiplex PCR. Clonal size and the V and J genes are those of that table, whereas D and trimming came from the DNA. Among approximately 140,000 clones listed, about 80% were seen once. Study outcomes and limitations: Across all donors, roughly uniform sequencing depth was an assumption of the presence/absence analyses. On later analysis, the bulk of CMV-associated TCR beta chains appeared to be HLA-restricted. It was only CMV serostatus that was available as immune exposure information.

A word on this clone: Its antigen is still unknown.

Trimming took 0 bases from V and 5 from J; bases not matched to a gene: 6. The CDR3 totals 18 residues. Germline loops: CDR1 PRHDT, CDR2 FYEKMQ (reference sequence). The sample was PBMCs. The rearrangement joins TRBV13 to TRBJ2-5, with 16 bases that match TRBD2. The source of this sequence is a man in his forties in good health and CMV-seropositive. The CDR3 loop reads CASSLGGLAGGRRETQYF. DNA for the CDR3: TGTGCCAGCAGCTTAGGGGGACTAGCGGGAGGGCGGAGGGAGACCCAGTACTTC.